This T cell receptor (beta chain) derives from a study of blood T cell repertoires in COVID-19. Donors in Cohort 3 counted as recovered after two negative PCRs, clearance, or symptom resolution. The CDR3 spans 15 residues. Germline CDR1 is MNHEY and CDR2 is SMNVEV (reference sequence). V trimming: 2 bases; J trimming: 2 bases; junction bases outside the gene matches: 2. This clone was picked up one time. The same CDR3 also results from other DNA sequences found in this sample. Original processing notes: Estimation of nucleated cell counts was performed using reference gene primer amplification. Data came from immunoSEQ multiplex PCR; TCRdb stores just in-frame clones and leaves some out. Clone size and the V and J calls come from that table; the DNA yielded D and trimming. Of about 200,000 clones detected, 85% to 90% appear once; the ten largest clones hold 1.2%.

V and J are TRBV27 and TRBJ2-1, with TRBD2 matching over 8 bases. This clonotype was sampled from a man aged 25-40 years who had recovered from COVID-19. Material for sequencing was PBMCs or T cells enriched from blood (not recorded which). The CDR3 DNA reads TGTGCCAGCAGTTTAGCGGGGGGCGCCTACAATGAGCAGTTCTTC. Protein product: CASSLAGGAYNEQFF.